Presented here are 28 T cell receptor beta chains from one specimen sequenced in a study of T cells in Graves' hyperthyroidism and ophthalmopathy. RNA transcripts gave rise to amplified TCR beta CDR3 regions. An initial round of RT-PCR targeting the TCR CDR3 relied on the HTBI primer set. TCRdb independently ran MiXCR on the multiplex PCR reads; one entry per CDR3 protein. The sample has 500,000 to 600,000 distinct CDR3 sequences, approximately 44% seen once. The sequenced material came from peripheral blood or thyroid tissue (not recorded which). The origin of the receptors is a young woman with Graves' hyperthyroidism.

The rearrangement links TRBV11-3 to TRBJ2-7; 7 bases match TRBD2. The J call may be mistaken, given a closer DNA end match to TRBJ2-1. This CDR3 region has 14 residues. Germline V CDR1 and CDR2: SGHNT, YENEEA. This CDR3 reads CASQVGRAGNEQFF. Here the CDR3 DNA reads TGTGCCAGCCAAGTAGGGAGGGCCGGGAATGAGCAGTTCTTC.

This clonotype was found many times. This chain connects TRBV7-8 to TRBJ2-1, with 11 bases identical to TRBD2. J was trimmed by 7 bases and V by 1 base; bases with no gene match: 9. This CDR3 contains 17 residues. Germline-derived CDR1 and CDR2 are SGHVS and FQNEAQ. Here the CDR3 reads CASSLDRWLAGGNEQFF. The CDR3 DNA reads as TGTGCCAGCAGCTTAGATCGTTGGCTAGCGGGAGGTAATGAGCAGTTCTTC.

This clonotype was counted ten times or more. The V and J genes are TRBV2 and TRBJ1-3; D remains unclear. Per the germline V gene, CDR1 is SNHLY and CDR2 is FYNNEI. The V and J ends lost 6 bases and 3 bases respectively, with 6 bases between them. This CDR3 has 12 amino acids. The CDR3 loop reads CASRTIGNTIYF. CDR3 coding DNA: TGTGCCAGCAGGACCATTGGAAACACCATATATTTT.

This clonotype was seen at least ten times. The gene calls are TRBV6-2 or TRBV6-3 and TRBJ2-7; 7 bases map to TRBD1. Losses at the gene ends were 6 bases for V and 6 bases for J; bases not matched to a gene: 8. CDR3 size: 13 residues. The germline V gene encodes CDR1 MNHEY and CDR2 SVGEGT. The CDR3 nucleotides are TGTGCCAGCAGAGATACAGGGGATCGCGAGCAGTACTTC. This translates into CASRDTGDREQYF.

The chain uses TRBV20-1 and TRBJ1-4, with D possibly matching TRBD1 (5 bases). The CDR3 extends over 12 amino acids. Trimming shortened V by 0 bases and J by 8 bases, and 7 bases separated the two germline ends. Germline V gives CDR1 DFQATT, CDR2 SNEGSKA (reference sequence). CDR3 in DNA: TGCAGTGCTAGAGACAGGGAGGAAAAACTGTTTTTT. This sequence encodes CSARDREEKLFF.

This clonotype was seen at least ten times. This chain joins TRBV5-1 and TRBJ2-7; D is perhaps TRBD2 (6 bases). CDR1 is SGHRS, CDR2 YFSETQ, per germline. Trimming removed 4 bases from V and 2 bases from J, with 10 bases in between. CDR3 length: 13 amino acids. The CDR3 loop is CASSPGDPYEQYF. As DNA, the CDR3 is TGCGCCAGCAGCCCGGGGGACCCCTACGAGCAGTACTTC.

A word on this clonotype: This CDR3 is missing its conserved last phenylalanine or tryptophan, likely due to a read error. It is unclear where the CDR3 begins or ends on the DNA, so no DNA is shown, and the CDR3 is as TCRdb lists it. CDR3: CSANPVQGAH. V is TRBV20-1 and J is TRBJ1-5; the table's D call TRBD1 went unverified against the DNA. The CDR3 is 10 residues long, ends included. Germline-derived CDR1 and CDR2 are DFQATT and SNEGSKA (reference sequence).

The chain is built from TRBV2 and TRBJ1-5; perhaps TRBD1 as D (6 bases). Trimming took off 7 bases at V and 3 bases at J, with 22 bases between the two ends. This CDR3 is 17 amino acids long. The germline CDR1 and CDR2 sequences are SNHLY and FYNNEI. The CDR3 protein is CASKPKGGGESNQPQHF. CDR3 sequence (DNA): TGTGCCAGCAAACCGAAGGGAGGGGGAGAGTCCAATCAGCCCCAGCATTTT. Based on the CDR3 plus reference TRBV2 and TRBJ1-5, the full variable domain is EPEVTQTPSHQVTQMGQEVILRCVPISNHLYFYWYRQILGQKVEFLVSFYNNEISEKSEIFDDQFSVERPDGSNFTLKIRSTKLEDSAMYFCASKPKGGGESNQPQHFGDGTRLSIL.

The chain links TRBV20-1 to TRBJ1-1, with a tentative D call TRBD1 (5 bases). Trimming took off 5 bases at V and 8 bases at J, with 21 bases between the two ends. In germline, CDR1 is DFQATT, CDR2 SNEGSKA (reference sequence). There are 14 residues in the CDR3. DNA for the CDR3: TGCAGTGCTGGTAAGAACCGGGACGAACTCGAAGCTTTCTTT. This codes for CSAGKNRDELEAFF.

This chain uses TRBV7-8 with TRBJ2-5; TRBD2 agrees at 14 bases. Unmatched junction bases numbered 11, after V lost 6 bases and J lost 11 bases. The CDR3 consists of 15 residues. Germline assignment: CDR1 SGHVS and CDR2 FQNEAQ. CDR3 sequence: CASRTSGRAGDTQYF. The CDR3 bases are TGTGCCAGCAGGACTAGCGGGAGGGCCGGGGATACGCAGTACTTC.

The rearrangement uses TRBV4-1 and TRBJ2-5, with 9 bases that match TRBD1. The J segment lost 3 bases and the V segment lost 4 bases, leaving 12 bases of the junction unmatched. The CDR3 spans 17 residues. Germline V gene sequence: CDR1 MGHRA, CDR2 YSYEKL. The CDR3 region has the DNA TGCGCCAGCAGCCGGATGGACAGGGGCCCTTTTAAAGAGACCCAGTACTTC. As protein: CASSRMDRGPFKETQYF.

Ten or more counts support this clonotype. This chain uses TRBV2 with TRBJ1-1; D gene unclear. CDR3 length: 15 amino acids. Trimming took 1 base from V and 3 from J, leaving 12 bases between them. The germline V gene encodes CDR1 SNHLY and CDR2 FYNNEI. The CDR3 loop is CASSEGFYGDTEAFF. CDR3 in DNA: TGTGCCAGCAGTGAAGGTTTTTACGGTGACACTGAAGCTTTCTTT.

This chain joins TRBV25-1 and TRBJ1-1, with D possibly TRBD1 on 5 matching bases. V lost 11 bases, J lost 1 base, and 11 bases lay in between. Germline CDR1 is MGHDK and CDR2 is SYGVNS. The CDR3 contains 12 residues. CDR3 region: CAGKTGNTEAFF. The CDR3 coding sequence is TGTGCCGGAAAAACAGGGAACACTGAAGCTTTCTTT.

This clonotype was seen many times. In DNA, the CDR3 is TGTGCCAGTAGTAAAAGGAGTGCTAGCGGGAGTGGGTCCTACGAGCAGTACTTC. Amino acids: CASSKRSASGSGSYEQYF. The chain recombines TRBV19 with TRBJ2-7; 10 positions match TRBD2. Trimming removed 4 bases from V and 1 base from J; junction bases left unmatched: 13. Germline CDR1 is LNHDA and CDR2 is SQIVND (reference sequence). The CDR3 covers 18 residues.

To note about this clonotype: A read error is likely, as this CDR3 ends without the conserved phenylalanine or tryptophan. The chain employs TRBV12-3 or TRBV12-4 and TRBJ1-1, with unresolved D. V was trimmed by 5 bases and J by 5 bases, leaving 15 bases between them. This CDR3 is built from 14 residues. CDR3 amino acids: CASSERPEGTEAFS. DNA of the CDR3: TGTGCCAGCAGTGAACGGCCCGAGGGTACTGAAGCTTTCTCT.

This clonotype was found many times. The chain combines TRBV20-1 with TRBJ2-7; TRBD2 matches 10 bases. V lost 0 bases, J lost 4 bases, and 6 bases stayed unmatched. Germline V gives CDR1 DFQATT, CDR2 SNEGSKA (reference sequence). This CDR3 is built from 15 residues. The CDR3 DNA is TGCAGTGCTAGAGATCAAGCGGGAGGGTTTTACGAGCAGTACTTC. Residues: CSARDQAGGFYEQYF.

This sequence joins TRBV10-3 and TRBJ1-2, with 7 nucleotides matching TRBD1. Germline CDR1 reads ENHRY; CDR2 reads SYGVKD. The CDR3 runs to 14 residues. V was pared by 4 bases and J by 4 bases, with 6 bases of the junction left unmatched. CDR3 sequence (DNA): TGTGCCATCAGTGTATCAGGGACAGTCTATGGCTACACCTTC. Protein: CAISVSGTVYGYTF.

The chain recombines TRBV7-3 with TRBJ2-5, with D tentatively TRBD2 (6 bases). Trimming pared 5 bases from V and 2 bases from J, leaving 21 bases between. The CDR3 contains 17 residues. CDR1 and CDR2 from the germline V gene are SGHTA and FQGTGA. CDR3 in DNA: TGTGCCAGCAGCCAACCTTATGATTGGGGGACTCAAGAGACCCAGTACTTC. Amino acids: CASSQPYDWGTQETQYF. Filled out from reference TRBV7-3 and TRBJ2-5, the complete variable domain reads GAGVSQTPSNKVTEKGKYVELRCDPISGHTALYWYRQSLGQGPEFLIYFQGTGAADDSGLPNDRFFAVRPEGSVSTLKIQRTERGDSAVYLCASSQPYDWGTQETQYFGPGTRLLVL.

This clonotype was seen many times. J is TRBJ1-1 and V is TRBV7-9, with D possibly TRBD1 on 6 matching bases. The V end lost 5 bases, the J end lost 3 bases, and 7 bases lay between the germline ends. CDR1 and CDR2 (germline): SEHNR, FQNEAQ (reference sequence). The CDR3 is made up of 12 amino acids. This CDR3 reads CASSRTDTEAFF. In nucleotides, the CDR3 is TGTGCCAGCAGCCGGACAGACACTGAAGCTTTCTTT.

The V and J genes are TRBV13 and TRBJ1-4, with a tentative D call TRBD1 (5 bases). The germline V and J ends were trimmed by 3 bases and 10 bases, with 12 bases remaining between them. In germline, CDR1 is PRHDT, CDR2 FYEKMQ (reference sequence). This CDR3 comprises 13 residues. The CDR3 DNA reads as TGTGCCAGCAGCTTCGGGGCAATGGGAAAACTGTTTTTT. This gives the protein CASSFGAMGKLFF.

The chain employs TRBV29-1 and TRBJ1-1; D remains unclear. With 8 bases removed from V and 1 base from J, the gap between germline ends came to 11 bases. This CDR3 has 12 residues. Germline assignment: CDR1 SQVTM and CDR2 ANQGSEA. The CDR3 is CSPIDPNTEAFF. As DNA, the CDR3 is TGCAGCCCCATAGATCCGAACACTGAAGCTTTCTTT.

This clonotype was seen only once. CDR3 in DNA: TGTGCCAGCACCCGGACTAGCGGAGGCACAGATACGCAGTATTTT. This sequence encodes CASTRTSGGTDTQYF. The V and J genes are TRBV2 and TRBJ2-3; 10 positions agree with TRBD2. The V gene's germline CDR1 is SNHLY and CDR2 FYNNEI. V lost 7 bases, J lost 1 base, and 5 bases stayed unmatched. This CDR3 has 15 residues.

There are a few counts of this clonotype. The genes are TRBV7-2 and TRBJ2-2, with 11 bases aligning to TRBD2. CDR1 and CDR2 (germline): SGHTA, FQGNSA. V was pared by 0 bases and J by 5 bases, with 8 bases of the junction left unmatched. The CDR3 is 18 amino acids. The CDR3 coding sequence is TGTGCCAGCAGCTTAGCGAAGACTAGCGGGATGAGAACCGGGGAGCTGTTTTTT. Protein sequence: CASSLAKTSGMRTGELFF.

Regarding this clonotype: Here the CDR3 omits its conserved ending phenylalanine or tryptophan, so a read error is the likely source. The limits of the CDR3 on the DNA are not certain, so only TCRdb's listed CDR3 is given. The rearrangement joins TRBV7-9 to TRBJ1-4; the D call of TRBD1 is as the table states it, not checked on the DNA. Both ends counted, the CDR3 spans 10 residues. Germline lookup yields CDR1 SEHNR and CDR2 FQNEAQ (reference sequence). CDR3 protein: CASSMGTDIY.

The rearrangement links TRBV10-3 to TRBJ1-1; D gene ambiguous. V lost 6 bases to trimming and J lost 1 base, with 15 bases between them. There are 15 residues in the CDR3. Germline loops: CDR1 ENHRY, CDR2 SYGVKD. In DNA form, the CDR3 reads TGTGCCATCAGCAGAGAGGGTCGGACGAACACTGAAGCTTTCTTT. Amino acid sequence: CAISREGRTNTEAFF.

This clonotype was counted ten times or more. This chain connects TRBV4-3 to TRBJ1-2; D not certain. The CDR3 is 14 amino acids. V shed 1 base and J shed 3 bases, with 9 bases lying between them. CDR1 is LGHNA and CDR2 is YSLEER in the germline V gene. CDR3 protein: CASSQVVGDYGYTF. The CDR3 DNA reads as TGCGCCAGCAGCCAAGTTGTCGGGGACTATGGCTACACCTTC.

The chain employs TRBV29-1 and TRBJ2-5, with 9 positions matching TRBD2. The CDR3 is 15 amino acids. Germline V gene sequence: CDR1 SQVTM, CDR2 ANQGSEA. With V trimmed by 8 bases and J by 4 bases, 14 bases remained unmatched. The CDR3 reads CSSEGGRGQGETQYF. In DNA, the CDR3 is TGCAGCAGTGAAGGCGGGAGGGGGCAAGGAGAGACCCAGTACTTC.

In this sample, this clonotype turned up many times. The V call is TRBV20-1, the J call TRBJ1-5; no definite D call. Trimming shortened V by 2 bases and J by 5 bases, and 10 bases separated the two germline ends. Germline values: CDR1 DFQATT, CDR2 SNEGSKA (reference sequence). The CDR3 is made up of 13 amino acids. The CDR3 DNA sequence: TGCAGTGCTAGAAACACCCAATATCAGCCCCAGCATTTT. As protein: CSARNTQYQPQHF.